A selection of T cell receptor beta chains follows, all from one sample in a study of T cell changes during pregnancy in multiple sclerosis. Data came from immunoSEQ multiplex PCR; TCRdb stores just in-frame clones and leaves some out. The sample records about 60,000 clones, around 93% being singletons. The source was peripheral blood, collected in the first trimester of pregnancy. These receptors were taken from a female donor with multiple sclerosis, enrolled in a pregnancy study. The CDR3 runs from the conserved cysteine through the conserved F or W. Fields, in order: D gene, V gene, CDR3 protein. A D gene is named only where the DNA matches it firmly.

>-|TRBV19
CASTTTEANTGELFF
>-|TRBV19
CASSTRATGPQHF
>TRBD1|TRBV5-6
CASKKRQGRSYGYTF
>TRBD2|TRBV19
CASSRGTSGRAETQYF
>TRBD1|TRBV6-4
CASRRTGSNYGYTF
>TRBD2|TRBV2
CASKGGVNNEQFF
>-|TRBV4-2
CASSQGWGKSYNEQFF
>-|TRBV7-2
CASSSTSTTQYF
>-|TRBV29-1
CSVEYRAEETQYF
>-|TRBV15
CATRRGQYSNQPQHF
>TRBD1|TRBV7-3
CASSPNRGRETQYF
>TRBD1|TRBV25-1
CASSEGQAAVRETQYF
>-|TRBV20-1
CSARVGGRWHF
>TRBD1|TRBV5-6
CASSLLRDRVTDTQYF
>-|TRBV11-2
CASSFLARGTGELFF
>TRBD2|TRBV27
CASSSPLLAGTDTQYF
>TRBD2|TRBV5-4
CASSFTSGTDTQYF
>TRBD2|TRBV9
CASSVGAGIPYEQYF
>-|TRBV7-2
CASSSDEGRGGYTF
>-|TRBV9
CASSATGRLVETQYF
>-|TRBV19
CASKRTLEQPQHF
>TRBD1|TRBV5-4
CASSSSGTGIETQYF
>TRBD1|TRBV27
CASSLLGQQTYEQYF
>TRBD1|TRBV6-6
CASSYGGQGPDEQFF
>-|TRBV7-2
CASSLGADKAYEQYF
>-|TRBV6-5
CASSTGQKNYGYTF
>-|TRBV18
CASSLRRSLAEAFF
>-|TRBV7-2
CASSLFTLEQFF
>-|TRBV2
CASSYDSLNYGYTF
>-|TRBV29-1
CSESGGDTEAFF
>-|TRBV4-3
CASSQDWRGSYGYTF
>TRBD2|TRBV2
CASRGERGAFGELFF
>TRBD2|TRBV5-1
CASSPPLAGLQETQYF
>-|TRBV29-1
CSETEGSPDTQYF
>TRBD2|TRBV7-2
CASSPSPTSGGRQFF
>TRBD1|TRBV10-2
CATGIGGNEKLFF
>TRBD1|TRBV7-8
CASSIGTGGKTQYF
>-|TRBV4-3
CASTSTDSDSNQPQHF
>-|TRBV27
CASSLRRVTLNTGELFF
>TRBD2|TRBV6-6
CASSPYSGGPADTQYF
>-|TRBV4-1
CASSQGQGGYGYTF
>TRBD1|TRBV5-4
CASSTRTGLPGELFF
>-|TRBV5-1
CASSFPRVDDTEAFF
>TRBD1|TRBV7-2
CASSFDRVGNIQYF
>TRBD1|TRBV6-5
CASSSGTGLTNYGYTF
>TRBD2|TRBV7-2
CASSTRGRGGSDTQYF
>TRBD1|TRBV6-1
CASSEGTGGYGYTF
>-|TRBV19
CASNTGTLSGANVLTF
>TRBD1|TRBV5-6
CASAITGAQETQYF
>TRBD1|TRBV6-6
CASRGQGAVTDTQYF
>-|TRBV27
CASSLQRNYEQYF
>TRBD2|TRBV30
CAWRRRTSGGPLNEQFF
>TRBD1|TRBV2
CASRSTGDQPQHF